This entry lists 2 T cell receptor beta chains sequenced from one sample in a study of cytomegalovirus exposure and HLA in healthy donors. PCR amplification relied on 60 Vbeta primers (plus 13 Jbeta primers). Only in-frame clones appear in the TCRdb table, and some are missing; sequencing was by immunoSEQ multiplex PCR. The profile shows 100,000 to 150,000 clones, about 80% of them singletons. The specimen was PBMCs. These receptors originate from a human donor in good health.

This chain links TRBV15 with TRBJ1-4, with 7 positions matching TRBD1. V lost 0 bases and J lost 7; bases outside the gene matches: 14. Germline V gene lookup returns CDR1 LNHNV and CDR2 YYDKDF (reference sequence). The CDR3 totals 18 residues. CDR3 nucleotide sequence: TGTGCCACCAGCAGAGATCTGCCTAAGAGGGACAGTGGTGAAAAACTGTTTTTT. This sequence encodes CATSRDLPKRDSGEKLFF.

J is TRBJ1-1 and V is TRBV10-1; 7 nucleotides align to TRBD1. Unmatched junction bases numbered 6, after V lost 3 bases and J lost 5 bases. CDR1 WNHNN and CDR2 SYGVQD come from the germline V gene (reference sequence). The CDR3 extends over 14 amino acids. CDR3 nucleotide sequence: TGCGCCAGCAGTGATAGCAGGGGGATTACTGAAGCTTTCTTT. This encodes CASSDSRGITEAFF.